This entry lists 2 T cell receptor beta chains sequenced from one sample in a study of cytotoxic CD8 clonotypes in ibrutinib-treated CLL. The table came from immunoSEQ multiplex PCR; TCRdb's copy has only in-frame clones and leaves some out. The sample includes 200,000 to 250,000 clones, about three quarters of them seen just once. This material consisted of PBMCs, taken after 12 months of ibrutinib treatment. The source is a human donor with chronic lymphocytic leukemia.

The chain employs TRBV19 and TRBJ1-5; D call uncertain. The CDR3 sequence is 15 residues long. Trimming stripped 7 bases from V and 0 bases from J, with 13 bases between. Per germline, CDR1 LNHDA and CDR2 SQIVND (reference sequence). CDR3 protein: CASKKVPHSNQPQHF. Written as DNA, the CDR3 is TGTGCCAGTAAGAAAGTCCCCCATAGCAATCAGCCCCAGCATTTT.

The V gene is TRBV5-1, the J gene TRBJ1-2; D uncertain. This CDR3 has 13 amino acids. Trimming pared 3 bases from V and 1 base from J, leaving 7 bases between. CDR1 SGHRS and CDR2 YFSETQ come from the germline V gene. CDR3 DNA sequence: TGCGCCAGCAGCTGGACGGGTAACTATGGCTACACCTTC. Translating gives CASSWTGNYGYTF.